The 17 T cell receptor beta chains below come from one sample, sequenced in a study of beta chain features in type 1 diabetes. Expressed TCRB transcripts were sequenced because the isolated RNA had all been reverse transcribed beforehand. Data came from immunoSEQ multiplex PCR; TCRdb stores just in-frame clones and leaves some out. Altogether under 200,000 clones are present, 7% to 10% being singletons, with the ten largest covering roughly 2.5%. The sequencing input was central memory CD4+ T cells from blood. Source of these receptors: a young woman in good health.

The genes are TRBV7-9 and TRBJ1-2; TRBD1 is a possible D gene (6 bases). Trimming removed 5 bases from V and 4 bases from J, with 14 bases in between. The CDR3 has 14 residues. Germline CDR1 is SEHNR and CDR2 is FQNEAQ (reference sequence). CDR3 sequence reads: CASSIFDRSYGYTF. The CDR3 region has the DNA TGTGCCAGCAGCATATTTGACAGGAGCTATGGCTACACCTTC. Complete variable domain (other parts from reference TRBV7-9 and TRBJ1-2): DTGVSQNPRHKITKRGQNVTFRCDPISEHNRLYWYRQTLGQGPEFLTYFQNEAQLEKSRLLSDRFSAERPKGSFSTLEIQRTEQGDSAMYLCASSIFDRSYGYTFGSGTRLTVV.

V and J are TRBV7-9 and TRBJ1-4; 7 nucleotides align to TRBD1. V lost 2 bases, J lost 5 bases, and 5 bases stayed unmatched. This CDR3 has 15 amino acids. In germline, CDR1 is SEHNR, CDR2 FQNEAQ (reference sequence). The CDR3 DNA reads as TGTGCCAGCAGCTTACTCGGGACAGAGAATGAAAAACTGTTTTTT. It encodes CASSLLGTENEKLFF. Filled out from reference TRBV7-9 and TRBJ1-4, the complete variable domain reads DTGVSQNPRHKITKRGQNVTFRCDPISEHNRLYWYRQTLGQGPEFLTYFQNEAQLEKSRLLSDRFSAERPKGSFSTLEIQRTEQGDSAMYLCASSLLGTENEKLFFGSGTQLSVL.

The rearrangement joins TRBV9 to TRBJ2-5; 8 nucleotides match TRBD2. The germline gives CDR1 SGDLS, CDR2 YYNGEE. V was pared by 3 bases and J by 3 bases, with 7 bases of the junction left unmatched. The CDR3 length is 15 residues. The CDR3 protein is CASSGGTGGEETQYF. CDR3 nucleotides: TGTGCCAGCAGCGGAGGAACGGGGGGGGAAGAGACCCAGTACTTC.

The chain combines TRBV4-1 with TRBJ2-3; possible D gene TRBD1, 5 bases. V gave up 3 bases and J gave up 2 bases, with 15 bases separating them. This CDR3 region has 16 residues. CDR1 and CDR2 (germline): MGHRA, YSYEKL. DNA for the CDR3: TGCGCCAGCAGCCAGACAGAATCCAAACTCACAGATACGCAGTATTTT. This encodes CASSQTESKLTDTQYF.

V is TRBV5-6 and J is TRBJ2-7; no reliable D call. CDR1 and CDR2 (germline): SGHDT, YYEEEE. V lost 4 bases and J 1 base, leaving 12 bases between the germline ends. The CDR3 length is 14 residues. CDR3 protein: CASSTQMVSYEQYF. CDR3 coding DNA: TGTGCCAGCAGCACCCAGATGGTTTCCTACGAGCAGTACTTC.

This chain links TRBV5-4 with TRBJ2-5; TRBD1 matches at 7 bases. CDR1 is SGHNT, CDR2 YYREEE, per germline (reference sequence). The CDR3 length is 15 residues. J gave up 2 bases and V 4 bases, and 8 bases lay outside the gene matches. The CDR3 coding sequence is TGTGCCAGCAGCGACAGGGTCGTTGGGCAAGAGACCCAGTACTTC. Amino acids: CASSDRVVGQETQYF.

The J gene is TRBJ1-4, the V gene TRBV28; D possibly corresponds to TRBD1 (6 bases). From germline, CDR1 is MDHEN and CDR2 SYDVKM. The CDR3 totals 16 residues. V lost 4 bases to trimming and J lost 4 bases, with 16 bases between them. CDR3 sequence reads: CASSSSGAQGNEKLFF. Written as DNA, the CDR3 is TGTGCCAGCAGTTCTTCAGGGGCGCAGGGTAATGAAAAACTGTTTTTT. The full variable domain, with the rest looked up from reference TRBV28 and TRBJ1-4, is DVKVTQSSRYLVKRTGEKVFLECVQDMDHENMFWYRQDPGLGLRLIYFSYDVKMKEKGDIPEGYSVSREKKERFSLILESASTNQTSMYLCASSSSGAQGNEKLFFGSGTQLSVL.

CDR3: CASSQTRWEPQHF. The CDR3 bases are TGTGCCAGCAGCCAAACGCGGTGGGAGCCCCAGCATTTT. V gene TRBV5-4 combines with J gene TRBJ1-5; the D is unclear. With 4 bases removed from V and 8 bases from J, the gap between germline ends came to 13 bases. The CDR3 runs 13 residues. Germline CDR1 is SGHNT and CDR2 is YYREEE (reference sequence).

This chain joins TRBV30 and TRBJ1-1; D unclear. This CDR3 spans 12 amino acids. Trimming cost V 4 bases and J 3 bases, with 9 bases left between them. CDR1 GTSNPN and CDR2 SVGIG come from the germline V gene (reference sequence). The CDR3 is CAWNRVHTEAFF. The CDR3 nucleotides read TGTGCCTGGAACAGAGTACACACTGAAGCTTTCTTT.

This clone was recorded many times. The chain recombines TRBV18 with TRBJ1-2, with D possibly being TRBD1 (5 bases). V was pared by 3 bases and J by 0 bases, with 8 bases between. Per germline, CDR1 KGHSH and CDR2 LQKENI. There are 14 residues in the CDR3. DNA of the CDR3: TGTGCCAGCTCACCCGGGGGTTCTAACTATGGCTACACCTTC. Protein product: CASSPGGSNYGYTF.

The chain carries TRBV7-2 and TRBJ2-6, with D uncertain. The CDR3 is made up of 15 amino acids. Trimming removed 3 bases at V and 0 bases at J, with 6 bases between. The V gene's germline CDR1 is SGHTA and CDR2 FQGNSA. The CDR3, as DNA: TGTGCCAGCAGCTTTACGAGCTCTGGGGCCAACGTCCTGACTTTC. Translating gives CASSFTSSGANVLTF. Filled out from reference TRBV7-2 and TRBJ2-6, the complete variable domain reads GAGVSQSPSNKVTEKGKDVELRCDPISGHTALYWYRQSLGQGLEFLIYFQGNSAPDKSGLPSDRFSAERTGGSVSTLTIQRTQQEDSAVYLCASSFTSSGANVLTFGAGSRLTVL.

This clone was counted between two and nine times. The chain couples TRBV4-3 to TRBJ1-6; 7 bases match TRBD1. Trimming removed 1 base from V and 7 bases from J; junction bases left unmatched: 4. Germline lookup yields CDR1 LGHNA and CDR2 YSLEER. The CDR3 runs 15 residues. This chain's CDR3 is CASSQATGNNSPLHF. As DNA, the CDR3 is TGCGCCAGCAGCCAAGCGACAGGGAACAATTCACCCCTCCACTTT.

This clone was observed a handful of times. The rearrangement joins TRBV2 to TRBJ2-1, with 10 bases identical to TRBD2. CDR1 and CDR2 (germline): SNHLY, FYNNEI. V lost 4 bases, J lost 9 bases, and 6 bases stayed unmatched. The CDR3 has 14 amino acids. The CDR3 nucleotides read TGTGCCAGCAGTGGGGCACTAGCGGGGTTTGAGCAGTTCTTC. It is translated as CASSGALAGFEQFF.

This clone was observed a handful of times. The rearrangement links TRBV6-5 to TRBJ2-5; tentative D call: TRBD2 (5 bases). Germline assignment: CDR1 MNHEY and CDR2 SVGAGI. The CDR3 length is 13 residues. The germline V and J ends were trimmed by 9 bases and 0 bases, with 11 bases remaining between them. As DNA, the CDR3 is TGTGCCAGTAACGGGCGGGACCAAGAGACCCAGTACTTC. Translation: CASNGRDQETQYF.

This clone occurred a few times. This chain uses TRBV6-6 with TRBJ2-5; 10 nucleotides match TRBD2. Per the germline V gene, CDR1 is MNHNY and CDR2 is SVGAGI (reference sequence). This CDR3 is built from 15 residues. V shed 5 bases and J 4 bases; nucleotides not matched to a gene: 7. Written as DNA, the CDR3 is TGTGCCAGCAGTAGGACTAGCGGCATAGGAGAGACCCAGTACTTC. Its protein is CASSRTSGIGETQYF.

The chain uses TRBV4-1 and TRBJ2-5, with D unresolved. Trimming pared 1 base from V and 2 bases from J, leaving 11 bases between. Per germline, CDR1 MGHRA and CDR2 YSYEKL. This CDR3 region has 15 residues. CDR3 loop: CASSQVRHPQETQYF. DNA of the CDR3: TGCGCCAGCAGCCAAGTCCGACATCCACAAGAGACCCAGTACTTC.

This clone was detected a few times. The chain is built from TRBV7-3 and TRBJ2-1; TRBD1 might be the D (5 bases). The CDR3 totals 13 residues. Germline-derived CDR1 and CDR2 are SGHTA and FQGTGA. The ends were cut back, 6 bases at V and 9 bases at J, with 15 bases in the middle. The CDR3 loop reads CASRRPPDSEQFF. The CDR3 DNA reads TGTGCCAGCAGGCGACCCCCCGACAGTGAGCAGTTCTTC. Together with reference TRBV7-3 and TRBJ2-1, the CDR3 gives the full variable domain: GAGVSQTPSNKVTEKGKYVELRCDPISGHTALYWYRQSLGQGPEFLIYFQGTGAADDSGLPNDRFFAVRPEGSVSTLKIQRTERGDSAVYLCASRRPPDSEQFFGPGTRLTVL.